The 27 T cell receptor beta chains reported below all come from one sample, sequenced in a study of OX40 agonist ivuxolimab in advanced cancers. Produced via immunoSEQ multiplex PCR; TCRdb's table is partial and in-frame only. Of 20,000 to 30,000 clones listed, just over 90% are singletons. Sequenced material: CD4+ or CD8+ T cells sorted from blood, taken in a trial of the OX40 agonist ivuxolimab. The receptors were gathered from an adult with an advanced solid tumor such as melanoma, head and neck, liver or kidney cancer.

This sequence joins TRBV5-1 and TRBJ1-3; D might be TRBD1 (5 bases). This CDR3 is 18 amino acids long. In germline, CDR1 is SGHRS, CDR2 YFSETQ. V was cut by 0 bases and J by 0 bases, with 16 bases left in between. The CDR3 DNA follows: TGCGCCAGCAGCTTGGACATTATCAGGGAGTACTCTGGAAACACCATATATTTT. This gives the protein CASSLDIIREYSGNTIYF.

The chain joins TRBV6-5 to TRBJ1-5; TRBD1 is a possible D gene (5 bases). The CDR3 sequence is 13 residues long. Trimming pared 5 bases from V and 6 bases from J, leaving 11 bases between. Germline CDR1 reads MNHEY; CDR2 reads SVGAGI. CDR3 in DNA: TGTGCCAGCAGTCAGGGTTCGCTTCAGCCCCAGCATTTT. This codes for CASSQGSLQPQHF.

The CDR3 DNA reads as TGTGCCAGCAGCCCCCAGACTGCGGACAGATCCGAAAAACTGTTTTTT. Translated: CASSPQTADRSEKLFF. The chain is built from TRBV7-8 and TRBJ1-4; TRBD1 might be the D (6 bases). V shed 5 bases and J shed 8 bases, with 21 bases lying between them. Germline loops: CDR1 SGHVS, CDR2 FQNEAQ. This CDR3 region has 16 residues. Based on the CDR3 plus reference TRBV7-8 and TRBJ1-4, the full variable domain is GAGVSQSPRYKVAKRGQDVALRCDPISGHVSLFWYQQALGQGPEFLTYFQNEAQLDKSGLPSDRFFAERPEGSVSTLKIQRTQQEDSAVYLCASSPQTADRSEKLFFGSGTQLSVL.

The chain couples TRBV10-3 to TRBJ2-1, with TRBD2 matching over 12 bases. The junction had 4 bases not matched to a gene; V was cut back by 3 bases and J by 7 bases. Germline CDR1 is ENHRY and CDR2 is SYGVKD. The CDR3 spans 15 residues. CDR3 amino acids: CAISEASGGANEQFF. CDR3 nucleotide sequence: TGTGCCATCAGTGAAGCTAGCGGGGGGGCAAATGAGCAGTTCTTC.

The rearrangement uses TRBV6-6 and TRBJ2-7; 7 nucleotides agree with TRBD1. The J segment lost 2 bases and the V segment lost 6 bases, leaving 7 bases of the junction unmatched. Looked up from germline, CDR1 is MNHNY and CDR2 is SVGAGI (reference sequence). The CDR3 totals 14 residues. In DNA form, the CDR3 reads TGTGCCAGCAGGTGGGACAGCGAAACCTACGAGCAGTACTTC. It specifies CASRWDSETYEQYF.

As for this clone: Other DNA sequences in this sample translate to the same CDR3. CDR3 sequence (DNA): TGTGCCAGTCAAAAGGGTTGGACAGGTGCCTACGAGCAGTACTTC. Its translation: CASQKGWTGAYEQYF. The rearrangement joins TRBV19 to TRBJ2-7, with TRBD1 matching 7 bases. Germline V lookup: CDR1 LNHDA, CDR2 SQIVND (reference sequence). The CDR3 contains 15 residues. Trimming took 8 bases from V and 2 from J; bases not matched to a gene: 12.

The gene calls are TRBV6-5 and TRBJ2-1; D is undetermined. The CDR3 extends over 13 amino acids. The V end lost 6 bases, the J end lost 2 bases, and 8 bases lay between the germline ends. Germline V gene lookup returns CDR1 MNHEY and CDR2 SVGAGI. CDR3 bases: TGTGCCAGCAGCGCATTAACCTACAATGAGCAGTTCTTC. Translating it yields CASSALTYNEQFF.

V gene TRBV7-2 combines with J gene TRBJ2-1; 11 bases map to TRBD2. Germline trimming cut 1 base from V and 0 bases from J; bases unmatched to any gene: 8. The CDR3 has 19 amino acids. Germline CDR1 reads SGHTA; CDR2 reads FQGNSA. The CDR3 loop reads CASSLVPGTSGSSYNEQFF. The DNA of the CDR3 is TGTGCCAGCAGCTTAGTCCCAGGGACTAGCGGTAGCTCCTACAATGAGCAGTTCTTC.

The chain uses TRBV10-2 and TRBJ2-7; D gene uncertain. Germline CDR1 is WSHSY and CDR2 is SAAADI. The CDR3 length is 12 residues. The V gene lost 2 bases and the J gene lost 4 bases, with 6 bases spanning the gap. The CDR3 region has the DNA TGCGCCAGCAGTGAGGGGATTTACGAGCAGTACTTC. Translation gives CASSEGIYEQYF.

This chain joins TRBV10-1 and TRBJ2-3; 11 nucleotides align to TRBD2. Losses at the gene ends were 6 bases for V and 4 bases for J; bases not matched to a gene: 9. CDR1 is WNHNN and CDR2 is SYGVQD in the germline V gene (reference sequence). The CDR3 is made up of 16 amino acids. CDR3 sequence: CASSPLTSGVSDTQYF. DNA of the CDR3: TGCGCCAGCAGCCCTCTGACTAGCGGGGTATCAGATACGCAGTATTTT.

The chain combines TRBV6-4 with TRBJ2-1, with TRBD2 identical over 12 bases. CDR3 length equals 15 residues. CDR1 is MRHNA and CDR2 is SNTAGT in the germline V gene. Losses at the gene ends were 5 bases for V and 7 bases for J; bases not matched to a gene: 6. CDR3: CASSRTSGIGNEQFF. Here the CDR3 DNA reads TGTGCCAGCAGTCGGACTAGCGGGATCGGAAATGAGCAGTTCTTC.

The CDR3 DNA follows: TGTGCCAGTGGTGGGCAGGGCGTTGAGACCCAGTACTTC. This translates into CASGGQGVETQYF. The chain is built from TRBV7-9 and TRBJ2-5; the D gene is possibly TRBD1 (5 bases). From germline, CDR1 is SEHNR and CDR2 FQNEAQ (reference sequence). V was trimmed by 9 bases and J by 5 bases, leaving 16 bases between them. The CDR3 covers 13 residues. Full variable domain (remainder filled in from reference TRBV7-9 and TRBJ2-5): DTGVSQNPRHKITKRGQNVTFRCDPISEHNRLYWYRQTLGQGPEFLTYFQNEAQLEKSRLLSDRFSAERPKGSFSTLEIQRTEQGDSAMYLCASGGQGVETQYFGPGTRLLVL.

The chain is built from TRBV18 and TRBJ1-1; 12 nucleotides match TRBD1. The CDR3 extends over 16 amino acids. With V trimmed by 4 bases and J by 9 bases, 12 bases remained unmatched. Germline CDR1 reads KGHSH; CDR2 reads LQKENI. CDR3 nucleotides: TGTGCCAGCTCACTAGGGACAGGGGGCATCGTCTTCCAAGCTTTCTTT. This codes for CASSLGTGGIVFQAFF.

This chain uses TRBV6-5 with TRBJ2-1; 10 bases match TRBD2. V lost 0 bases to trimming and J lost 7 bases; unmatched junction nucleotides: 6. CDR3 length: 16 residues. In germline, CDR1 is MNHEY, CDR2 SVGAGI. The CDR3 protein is CASSYSSGTSANEQFF. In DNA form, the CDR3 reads TGTGCCAGCAGTTACTCTTCAGGGACTAGCGCTAATGAGCAGTTCTTC.

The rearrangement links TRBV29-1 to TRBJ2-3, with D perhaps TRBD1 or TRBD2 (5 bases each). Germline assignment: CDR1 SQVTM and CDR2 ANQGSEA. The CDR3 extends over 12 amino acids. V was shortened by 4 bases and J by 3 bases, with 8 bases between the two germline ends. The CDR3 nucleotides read TGCAGCGTTGGAGGGGATACAGATACGCAGTATTTT. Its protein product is CSVGGDTDTQYF.

This CDR3 is CASSQDGNAAYEQYF. The DNA of the CDR3 is TGCGCCAGCAGCCAAGATGGGAACGCCGCCTACGAGCAGTACTTC. The chain uses TRBV4-3 and TRBJ2-7, with D unresolved. Trimming left V 0 bases short and J 2 bases short, with 11 bases between. The CDR3 has 15 residues. Germline CDR1 LGHNA, CDR2 YSLEER.

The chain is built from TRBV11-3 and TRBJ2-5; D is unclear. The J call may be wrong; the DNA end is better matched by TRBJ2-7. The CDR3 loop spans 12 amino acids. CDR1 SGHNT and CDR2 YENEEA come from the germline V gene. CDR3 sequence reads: CASSHQSYEQYF. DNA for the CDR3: TGTGCCAGCAGCCACCAGAGTTACGAGCAGTACTTC.

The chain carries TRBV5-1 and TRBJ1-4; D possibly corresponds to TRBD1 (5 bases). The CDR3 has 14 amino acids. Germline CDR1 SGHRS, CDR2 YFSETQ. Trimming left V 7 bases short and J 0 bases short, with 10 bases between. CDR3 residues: CASGTGATNEKLFF. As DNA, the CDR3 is TGCGCCAGCGGGACTGGGGCAACTAATGAAAAACTGTTTTTT.

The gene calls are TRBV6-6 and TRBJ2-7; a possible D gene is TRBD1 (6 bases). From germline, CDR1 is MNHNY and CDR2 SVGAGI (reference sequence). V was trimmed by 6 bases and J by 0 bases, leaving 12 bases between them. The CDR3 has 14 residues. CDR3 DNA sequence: TGTGCCAGCAGCCCGGGGACACCCTCCTACGAGCAGTACTTC. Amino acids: CASSPGTPSYEQYF.

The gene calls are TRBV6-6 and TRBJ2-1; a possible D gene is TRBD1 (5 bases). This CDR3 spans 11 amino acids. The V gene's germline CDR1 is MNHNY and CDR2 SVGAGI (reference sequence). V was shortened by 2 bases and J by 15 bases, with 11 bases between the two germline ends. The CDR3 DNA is TGTGCCAGCAGTTACCTAGGGGTATGGTTCTTC. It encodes CASSYLGVWFF.

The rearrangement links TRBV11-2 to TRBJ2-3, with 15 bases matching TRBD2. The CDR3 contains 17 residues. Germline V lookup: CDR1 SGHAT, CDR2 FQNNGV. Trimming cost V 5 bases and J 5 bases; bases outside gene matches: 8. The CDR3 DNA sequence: TGTGCCAGCAGCGCGTGGACTAGCGGGGGGGCCGAAGATACGCAGTATTTT. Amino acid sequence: CASSAWTSGGAEDTQYF.

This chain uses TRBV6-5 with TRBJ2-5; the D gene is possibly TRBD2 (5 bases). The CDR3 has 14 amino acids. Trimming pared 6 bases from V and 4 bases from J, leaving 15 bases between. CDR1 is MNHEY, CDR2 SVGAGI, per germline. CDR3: CASSSRHAGETQYF. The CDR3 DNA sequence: TGTGCCAGCAGCTCCCGACATGCGGGAGAGACCCAGTACTTC.

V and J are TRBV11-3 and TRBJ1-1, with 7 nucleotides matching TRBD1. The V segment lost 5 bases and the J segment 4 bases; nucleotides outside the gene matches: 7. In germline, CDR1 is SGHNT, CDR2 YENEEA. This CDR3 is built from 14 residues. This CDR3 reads CASSLQGGGTEAFF. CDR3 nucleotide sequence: TGTGCCAGCAGCCTCCAGGGGGGGGGCACTGAAGCTTTCTTT.

The CDR3 nucleotides read TGTGCCAGCAGTGAAGCGGGACAGGGCCACGCTTTCTTT. This sequence encodes CASSEAGQGHAFF. The chain employs TRBV6-1 and TRBJ1-1, with TRBD1 matching 9 bases. Germline-derived CDR1 and CDR2 are MNHNS and SASEGT. The CDR3 loop spans 13 amino acids. Trimming removed 0 bases from V and 11 bases from J; junction bases left unmatched: 4.

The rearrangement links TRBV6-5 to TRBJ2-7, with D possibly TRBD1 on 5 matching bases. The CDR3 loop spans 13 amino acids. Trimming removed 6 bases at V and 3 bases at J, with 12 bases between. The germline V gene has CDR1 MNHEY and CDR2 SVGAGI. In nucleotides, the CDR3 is TGTGCCAGCAGGCCCAACCAGGGCTACGAGCAGTACTTC. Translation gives CASRPNQGYEQYF.

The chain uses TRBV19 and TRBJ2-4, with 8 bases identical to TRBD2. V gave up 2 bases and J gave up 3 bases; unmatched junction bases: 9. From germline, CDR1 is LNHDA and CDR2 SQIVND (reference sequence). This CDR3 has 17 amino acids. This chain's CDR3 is CASSILSGGLGKNIQYF. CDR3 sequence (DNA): TGTGCCAGTAGTATATTGTCGGGGGGGCTTGGCAAAAACATTCAGTACTTC.

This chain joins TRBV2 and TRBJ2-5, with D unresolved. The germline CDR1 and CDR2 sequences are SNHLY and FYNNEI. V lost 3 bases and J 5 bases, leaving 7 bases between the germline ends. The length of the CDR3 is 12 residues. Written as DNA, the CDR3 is TGTGCCAGCAGTGAGGGAAGGGAGACCCAGTACTTC. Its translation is CASSEGRETQYF.